This T cell receptor beta chain was found in a study of PD-L1 blockade in urothelial cancer. For the study at large: Atezolizumab therapy began for patients in the mid-2010s, dosed at 1,200 mg intravenously every 3 weeks. Most patients, about nine tenths of the roughly 29, were males with bladder-origin cancer. Study-wide results and limits: Better progression-free and overall survival followed lower pretreatment blood clonality.

Documented time point: peripheral blood 6 weeks after treatment start. Details on this clone: Its antigen is still unknown.

Clones were read by immunoSEQ multiplex PCR, and TCRdb kept only the in-frame ones, dropping some. This sample carries some 48,000 clones, roughly 86% of them seen once, and the ten largest clones take over 9.5%. Germline trimming cut 4 bases from V and 6 bases from J; bases unmatched to any gene: 6. Germline CDR1 reads LNHDA; CDR2 reads SQIVND (reference sequence). The CDR3 is made up of 14 amino acids. The chain employs TRBV19 and TRBJ2-3; 8 bases align to TRBD2. The sequenced sample was PBMCs, obtained around atezolizumab (anti-PD-L1) treatment. The source of this sequence is a man in his sixties with urothelial cancer. The CDR3 is CASSRNSGADTQYF. The CDR3 region has the DNA TGTGCCAGTAGTAGGAATAGCGGGGCTGATACGCAGTATTTT. Full variable domain (remainder filled in from reference TRBV19 and TRBJ2-3): DGGITQSPKYLFRKEGQNVTLSCEQNLNHDAMYWYRQDPGQGLRLIYYSQIVNDFQKGDIAEGYSVSREKKESFPLTVTSAQKNPTAFYLCASSRNSGADTQYFGPGTRLTVL.